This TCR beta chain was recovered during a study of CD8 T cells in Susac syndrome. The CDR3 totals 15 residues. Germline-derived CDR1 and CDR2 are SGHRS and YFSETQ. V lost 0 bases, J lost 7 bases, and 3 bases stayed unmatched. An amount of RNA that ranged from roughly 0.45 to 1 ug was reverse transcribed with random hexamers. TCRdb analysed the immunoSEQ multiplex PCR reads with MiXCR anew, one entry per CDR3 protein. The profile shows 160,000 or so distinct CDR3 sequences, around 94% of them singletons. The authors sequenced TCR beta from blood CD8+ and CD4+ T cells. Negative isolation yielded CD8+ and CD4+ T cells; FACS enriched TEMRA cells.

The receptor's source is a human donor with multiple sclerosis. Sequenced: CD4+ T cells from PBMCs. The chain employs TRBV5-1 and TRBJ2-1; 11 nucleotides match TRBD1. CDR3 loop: CASSLVGTGGNEQFF. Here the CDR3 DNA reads TGCGCCAGCAGCTTGGTCGGGACAGGGGGGAATGAGCAGTTCTTC.